Listed here are 13 T cell receptor beta chains from one sample, sequenced in a study of cytomegalovirus exposure and HLA in healthy donors. In the PCR, 60 Vbeta and 13 Jbeta primers were used. The protocol was immunoSEQ multiplex PCR, while the TCRdb copy is restricted to in-frame clones and leaves out a portion. The profile covers about 170,000 clones, with under 85% appearing a single time and 4.8% taken by the ten largest. Sequenced input: PBMCs. These receptor sequences come from a young man in good health and CMV-seronegative.

The chain carries TRBV5-4 and TRBJ2-7, with 7 bases that match TRBD2. The CDR3 extends over 13 amino acids. Per the germline V gene, CDR1 is SGHNT and CDR2 is YYREEE (reference sequence). J gave up 4 bases and V 2 bases, and 3 bases lay outside the gene matches. The CDR3, as DNA: TGTGCCAGCAGCTTCTCCGGGGGGTACGAGCAGTACTTC. Translated, it gives CASSFSGGYEQYF.

This chain's CDR3 is CSASSGTGQFF. The CDR3 nucleotides read TGCAGTGCTAGCTCTGGGACAGGGCAGTTCTTC. The chain links TRBV20-1 to TRBJ2-1; TRBD1 matches at 8 bases. V was clipped by 3 bases and J by 12 bases; unmatched bases: 4. Germline values: CDR1 DFQATT, CDR2 SNEGSKA (reference sequence). The CDR3 loop spans 11 amino acids.

The V gene is TRBV6-6, the J gene TRBJ1-3; TRBD1 might be the D (5 bases). Germline V gives CDR1 MNHNY, CDR2 SVGAGI (reference sequence). With 6 bases removed from V and 6 bases from J, the gap between germline ends came to 21 bases. This CDR3 contains 16 residues. This CDR3 is CASRPPSGRAENTIYF. The CDR3 DNA reads as TGTGCCAGCAGACCACCTTCGGGCAGGGCAGAAAACACCATATATTTT.

The gene calls are TRBV11-3 and TRBJ2-1; 7 positions match TRBD2. V was pared by 6 bases and J by 0 bases, with 8 bases of the junction left unmatched. The CDR3 runs 16 residues. Looked up from germline, CDR1 is SGHNT and CDR2 is YENEEA. This CDR3 is CASRHPGLTSYNEQFF. In nucleotides, the CDR3 is TGTGCCAGCAGGCATCCGGGACTAACCTCCTACAATGAGCAGTTCTTC.

The chain joins TRBV19 to TRBJ1-1, with TRBD1 identical over 11 bases. With V trimmed by 3 bases and J by 11 bases, 11 bases remained unmatched. CDR1 and CDR2 from the germline V gene are LNHDA and SQIVND (reference sequence). CDR3 size: 15 residues. The DNA of the CDR3 is TGTGCCAGTAGTATCTCTTTGGGGACAGGGGGTGAGGCTTTCTTT. Translation: CASSISLGTGGEAFF.

This rearrangement joins TRBV29-1 to TRBJ2-4; possibly TRBD2 for D (6 bases). This CDR3 contains 13 residues. Trimming pared 5 bases from V and 2 bases from J, leaving 10 bases between. The V gene's germline CDR1 is SQVTM and CDR2 ANQGSEA. The CDR3 sequence: CSVRESSKNIQYF. The CDR3 DNA follows: TGCAGCGTTCGGGAGTCGTCCAAAAACATTCAGTACTTC. The variable domain in full, completed from reference TRBV29-1 and TRBJ2-4, reads SAVISQKPSRDICQRGTSLTIQCQVDSQVTMMFWYRQQPGQSLTLIATANQGSEATYESGFVIDKFPISRPNLTFSTLTVSNMSPEDSSIYLCSVRESSKNIQYFGAGTRLSVL.

The chain is built from TRBV5-4 and TRBJ1-2; 7 bases fit TRBD1. The CDR3 has 14 residues. Germline trimming cut 4 bases from V and 2 bases from J; bases unmatched to any gene: 5. The V gene's germline CDR1 is SGHNT and CDR2 YYREEE (reference sequence). The DNA for the CDR3 is TGTGCCAGCAGCCAATTCAGGGGGAACTATGGCTACACCTTC. Its translation: CASSQFRGNYGYTF. The full variable domain, completed using reference TRBV5-4 and TRBJ1-2, is ETGVTQSPTHLIKTRGQQVTLRCSSQSGHNTVSWYQQALGQGPQFIFQYYREEENGRGNFPPRFSGLQFPNYSSELNVNALELDDSALYLCASSQFRGNYGYTFGSGTRLTVV.

This clone was detected only a few times. The V call is TRBV10-3, the J call TRBJ2-7; tentatively, D is TRBD2 (7 bases). This CDR3 contains 15 residues. V gave up 8 bases and J gave up 2 bases, with 19 bases separating them. The V gene's germline CDR1 is ENHRY and CDR2 SYGVKD. The CDR3 spells CAIPGEGLAAYEQYF. The CDR3 bases are TGTGCCATCCCAGGGGAAGGTCTAGCGGCCTACGAGCAGTACTTC.

This clone came up a few times. V gene TRBV6-5 combines with J gene TRBJ2-7; 10 bases map to TRBD2. This CDR3 contains 15 residues. The germline V gene encodes CDR1 MNHEY and CDR2 SVGAGI. V lost 10 bases to trimming and J lost 2 bases; unmatched junction nucleotides: 11. This chain's CDR3 is CATRVPAGGAYEQYF. CDR3 in DNA: TGTGCCACCAGGGTTCCAGCGGGAGGGGCCTACGAGCAGTACTTC.

The rearrangement joins TRBV2 to TRBJ1-2; the D is unclear. The ends were cut back, 6 bases at V and 8 bases at J, with 19 bases in the middle. This CDR3 spans 14 amino acids. Germline CDR1 reads SNHLY; CDR2 reads FYNNEI. Here the CDR3 reads CASSPPNPAEGYTF. The CDR3 DNA is TGTGCCAGCAGCCCCCCCAACCCGGCGGAAGGCTACACCTTC.

CDR3 region: CASSFPLNTEAFF. As DNA, the CDR3 is TGTGCCAGCAGCTTCCCCTTGAACACTGAAGCTTTCTTT. V is TRBV28 and J is TRBJ1-1; no firm D call. Looked up from germline, CDR1 is MDHEN and CDR2 is SYDVKM. Between the trimmed V and J ends, which lost 6 bases and 0 bases, there was a span of 8 bases. CDR3 length equals 13 residues.

The chain joins TRBV6-1 to TRBJ2-3, with 9 bases matching TRBD2. The CDR3 is 15 amino acids. V lost 2 bases to trimming and J lost 2 bases; unmatched junction nucleotides: 2. CDR1 and CDR2 (germline): MNHNS, SASEGT. Here the CDR3 DNA reads TGTGCCAGCAGTGAAATAGCGGGAGCCACAGATACGCAGTATTTT. It specifies CASSEIAGATDTQYF.

There are a few counts of this clone. The chain combines TRBV4-1 with TRBJ2-1; 10 bases match TRBD2. Germline loops: CDR1 MGHRA, CDR2 YSYEKL. The CDR3 length is 18 residues. V lost 0 bases and J lost 0; bases outside the gene matches: 5. CDR3 region: CASSQDRTSGISYNEQFF. The CDR3, as DNA: TGCGCCAGCAGCCAAGATCGTACTAGCGGGATCTCCTACAATGAGCAGTTCTTC.